These 2 T cell receptor beta chains were all obtained from the same sample, sequenced in a study of T cells in Graves' hyperthyroidism and ophthalmopathy. Amplified TCR beta CDR3 regions derived from RNA transcripts. The study used the HTBI primer set for a first-round RT-PCR of the TCR CDR3. TCRdb fed the multiplex PCR reads into MiXCR, producing one record per CDR3 protein. The data contain roughly 300,000 distinct CDR3 sequences, about 25% of them singletons. Sequencing was done on a sample of blood. These receptors originate from a man in his forties with Graves' hyperthyroidism that later progressed to Graves' ophthalmopathy.

For this clonotype: A much larger clonotype is one base distant, so this may be a read error. The chain combines TRBV19 with TRBJ2-6; 7 bases agree with TRBD1. The CDR3 is 15 amino acids. Germline V gene data show CDR1 as LNHDA and CDR2 as SQIVND (reference sequence). The CDR3: CPSSTQGAGANVLTF. CDR3 nucleotide sequence: TGTCCCAGTAGTACTCAGGGGGCTGGGGCCAACGTCCTGACTTTC.

The chain joins TRBV6-5 to TRBJ1-1, with D uncertain. This CDR3 has 13 residues. V lost 2 bases and J 3 bases, leaving 7 bases between the germline ends. Germline V gene sequence: CDR1 MNHEY, CDR2 SVGAGI. CDR3 in amino acids: CASSYRGYTEAFF. CDR3 nucleotides: TGTGCCAGCAGTTACCGGGGTTACACTGAAGCTTTCTTT.